This TCR beta chain was documented in a study of blood T cell repertoires in COVID-19. About the study: The analysed material was cDNA or gDNA that came from T cells, B-cell-depleted T cells, or PBMCs.

Some clones are missing from TCRdb's copy, which holds only in-frame ones; the method was immunoSEQ multiplex PCR. The data show about 280,000 clones, about 83% seen once. The CDR3 has 16 amino acids. Looked up from germline, CDR1 is LGHNA and CDR2 is YSLEER. V lost 1 base and J lost 5; bases outside the gene matches: 5. Assignments of participants to cohorts depended upon their own reported clinical history. The sequence came from a woman in her thirties or forties who had recovered from COVID-19. The sequencing input was PBMCs or T cells enriched from blood (not recorded which). J is TRBJ2-3 and V is TRBV4-3; TRBD2 matches at 11 bases. Here the CDR3 reads CASSQATSGSRDTQYF. CDR3 DNA: TGCGCCAGCAGCCAAGCCACTAGCGGGAGTCGAGATACGCAGTATTTT.